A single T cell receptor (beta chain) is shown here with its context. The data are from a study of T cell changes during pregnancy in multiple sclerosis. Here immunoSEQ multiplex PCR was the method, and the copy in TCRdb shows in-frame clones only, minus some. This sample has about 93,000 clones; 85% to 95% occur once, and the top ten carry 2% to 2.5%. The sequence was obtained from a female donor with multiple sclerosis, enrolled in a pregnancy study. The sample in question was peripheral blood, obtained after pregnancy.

In nucleotides, the CDR3 is TGTGCCAGTAGTATAGGAGGGTTCGGCGCGGCGGGCGAGCAGTACTTC. Translating gives CASSIGGFGAAGEQYF. This chain joins TRBV19 and TRBJ2-7; TRBD2 is a possible D gene (5 bases). Germline CDR1 LNHDA, CDR2 SQIVND (reference sequence). The CDR3 length is 16 residues. Deletions cut 1 base from V and 6 bases from J, with 19 bases between. The variable domain in full, with the rest retrieved from reference TRBV19 and TRBJ2-7, is DGGITQSPKYLFRKEGQNVTLSCEQNLNHDAMYWYRQDPGQGLRLIYYSQIVNDFQKGDIAEGYSVSREKKESFPLTVTSAQKNPTAFYLCASSIGGFGAAGEQYFGPGTRLTVT.